This T cell receptor (beta chain) was sequenced during a study of T cells expressing NK-cell markers. This CDR3 has 15 amino acids. Germline CDR1 SGHNT, CDR2 YYREEE (reference sequence). TCRdb reprocessed the 5' RACE reads, keeping one entry per CDR3 protein, no DNA. This table holds 550,000 or so distinct CDR3 sequences. Sequenced input: blood T cells: a sorted CD56 or NKG2C T cell subset, CD4+ or CD8+ T cells, or bulk PBMC T cells (not recorded which). The receptor was derived from a man aged 18 to 30 in good health. The chain couples TRBV5-4 to TRBJ2-7; TCRdb reports TRBD1, a call that lacks DNA to check it against. CDR3 protein: CASSLGTESSYEQYF.